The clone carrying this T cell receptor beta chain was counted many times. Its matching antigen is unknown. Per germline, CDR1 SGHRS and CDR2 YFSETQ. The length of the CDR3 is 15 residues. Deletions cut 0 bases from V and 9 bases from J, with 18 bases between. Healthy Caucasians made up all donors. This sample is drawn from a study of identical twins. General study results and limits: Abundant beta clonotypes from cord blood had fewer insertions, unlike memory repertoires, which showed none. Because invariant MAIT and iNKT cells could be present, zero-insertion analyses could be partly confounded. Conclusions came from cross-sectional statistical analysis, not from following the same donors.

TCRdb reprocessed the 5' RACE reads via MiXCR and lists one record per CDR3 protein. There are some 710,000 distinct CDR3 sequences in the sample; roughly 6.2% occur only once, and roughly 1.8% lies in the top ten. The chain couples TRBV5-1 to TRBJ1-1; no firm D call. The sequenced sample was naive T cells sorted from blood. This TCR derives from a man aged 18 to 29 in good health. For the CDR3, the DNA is TGCGCCAGCAGCTTGGCCAGCGATATGGTAAAGAAAGCTTTCTTT. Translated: CASSLASDMVKKAFF.